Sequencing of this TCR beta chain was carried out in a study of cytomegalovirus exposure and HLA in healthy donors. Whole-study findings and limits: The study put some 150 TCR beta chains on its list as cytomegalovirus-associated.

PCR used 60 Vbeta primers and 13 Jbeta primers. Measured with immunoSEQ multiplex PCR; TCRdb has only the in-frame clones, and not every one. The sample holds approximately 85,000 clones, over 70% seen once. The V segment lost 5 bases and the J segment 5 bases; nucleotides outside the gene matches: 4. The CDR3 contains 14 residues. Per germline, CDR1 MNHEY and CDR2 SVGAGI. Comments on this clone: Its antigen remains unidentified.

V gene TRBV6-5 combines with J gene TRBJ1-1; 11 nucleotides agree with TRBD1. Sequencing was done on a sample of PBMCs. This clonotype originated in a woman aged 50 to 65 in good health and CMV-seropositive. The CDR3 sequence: CASSGTGGSTEAFF. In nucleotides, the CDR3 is TGTGCCAGCAGTGGGACAGGGGGAAGTACTGAAGCTTTCTTT.